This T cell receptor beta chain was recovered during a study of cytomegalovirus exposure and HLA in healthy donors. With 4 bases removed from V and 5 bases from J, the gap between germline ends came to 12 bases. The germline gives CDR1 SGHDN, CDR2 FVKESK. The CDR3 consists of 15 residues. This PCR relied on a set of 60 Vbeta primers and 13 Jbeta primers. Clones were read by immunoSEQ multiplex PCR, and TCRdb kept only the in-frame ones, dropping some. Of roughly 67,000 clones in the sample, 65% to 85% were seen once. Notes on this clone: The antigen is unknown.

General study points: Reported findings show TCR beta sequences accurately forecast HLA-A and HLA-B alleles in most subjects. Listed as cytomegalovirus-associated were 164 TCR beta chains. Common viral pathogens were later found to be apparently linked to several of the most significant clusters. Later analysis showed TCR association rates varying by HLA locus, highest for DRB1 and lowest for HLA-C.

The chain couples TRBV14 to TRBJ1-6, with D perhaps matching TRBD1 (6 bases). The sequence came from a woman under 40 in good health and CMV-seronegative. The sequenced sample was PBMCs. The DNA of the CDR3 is TGTGCCAGCAGCCCGCAGGGGAGAAATAATTCACCCCTCCACTTT. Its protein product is CASSPQGRNNSPLHF.